A single sample is the source of the 2 T cell receptor beta chains below, sequenced in a study of shared clonotypes between healthy human individuals. Assay used: immunoSEQ multiplex PCR; TCRdb lists only in-frame clones, some missing. The sample shows approximately 2,200,000 clones, more than 85% of them seen only once. CD45RO-negative, CCR7-selected cells formed the naive CD8 fraction, which excluded terminally differentiated effector memory CD45RA+ cells. The specimen sequenced was naive CD8+ T cells from PBMCs. Receptor source: a man between 18 and 29 years old in good health. Some clones in this sample may be carry-over from other donors' samples.

This clone was seen only a few times. The V call is TRBV5-1, the J call TRBJ1-1; the D gene is possibly TRBD1 (5 bases). Germline CDR1 and CDR2: SGHRS and YFSETQ. V was pared by 4 bases and J by 2 bases, with 15 bases between. The CDR3 spans 15 residues. The CDR3 sequence is CASSHTDGGNTEAFF. Written as DNA, the CDR3 is TGCGCCAGCAGCCATACGGACGGGGGAAACACTGAAGCTTTCTTT.

This sequence joins TRBV4-3 and TRBJ2-1; 7 nucleotides agree with TRBD1. The CDR3 sequence is 15 residues long. J gave up 8 bases and V 0 bases, and 7 bases lay outside the gene matches. CDR1 is LGHNA and CDR2 is YSLEER in the germline V gene. CDR3 coding DNA: TGCGCCAGCAGCCAAGAAGACAGGGATTGGGATGAGCAGTTCTTC. It codes for CASSQEDRDWDEQFF.